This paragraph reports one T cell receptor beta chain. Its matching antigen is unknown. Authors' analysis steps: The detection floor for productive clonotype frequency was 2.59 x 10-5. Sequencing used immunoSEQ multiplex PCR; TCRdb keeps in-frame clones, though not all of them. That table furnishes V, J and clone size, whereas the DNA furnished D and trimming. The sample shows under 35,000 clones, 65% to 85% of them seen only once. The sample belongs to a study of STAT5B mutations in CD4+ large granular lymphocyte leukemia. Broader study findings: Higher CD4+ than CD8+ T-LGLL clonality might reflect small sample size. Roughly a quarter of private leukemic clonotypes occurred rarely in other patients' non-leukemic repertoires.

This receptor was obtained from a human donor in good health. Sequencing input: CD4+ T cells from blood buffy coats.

The CDR3 DNA sequence: TGTGCCAGCAGTTATCGGCAGGGTGGAGAGACCCAGTACTTC. Protein product: CASSYRQGGETQYF. The rearrangement joins TRBV6-5 to TRBJ2-5; tentatively, D is TRBD1 (5 bases). The germline gives CDR1 MNHEY, CDR2 SVGAGI. This CDR3 contains 14 residues. Trimming shortened V by 3 bases and J by 4 bases, and 12 bases separated the two germline ends.